These 5 T cell receptor beta chains came from one sample sequenced in a study of blood T cells in healthy people across ages. Next came a second PCR, run for roughly 6 to 11 cycles, which used a sample-barcoded 5' primer along with a J-beta primer mix. From the 5' RACE reads, TCRdb called clonotypes with MiXCR, one entry per CDR3 protein. The sample lists around 1.5 million distinct CDR3 sequences, 35% to 45% occurring once. The material sequenced was blood. These receptors all come from a woman aged 18-35 years in good health.

This sequence joins TRBV12-3 or TRBV12-4 and TRBJ2-2, with 8 bases that match TRBD2. The CDR3 is 16 amino acids. The V and J ends lost 2 bases and 0 bases, in that order; junction bases with no gene match: 2. The CDR3 here is CASSLYSGANTGELFF. In nucleotides, the CDR3 is TGTGCCAGCAGTTTATATAGCGGGGCGAACACCGGGGAGCTGTTTTTT.

This rearrangement joins TRBV6-5 to TRBJ1-3; D is perhaps TRBD1 (6 bases). Germline values: CDR1 MNHEY, CDR2 SVGAGI. V was pared by 6 bases and J by 1 base, with 10 bases between. The CDR3 contains 14 residues. This chain's CDR3 is CASREGGSGNTIYF. Here the CDR3 DNA reads TGTGCCAGCAGGGAAGGGGGATCTGGAAACACCATATATTTT.

This clonotype was counted between two and nine times. The chain recombines TRBV20-1 with TRBJ1-2; D ambiguous. The V gene lost 5 bases and the J gene lost 5 bases, with 18 bases spanning the gap. The CDR3 contains 14 residues. Germline V lookup: CDR1 DFQATT, CDR2 SNEGSKA (reference sequence). The CDR3 DNA reads as TGCAGTGCTCCCATGCGGGGTGGCGGGTATGGCTACACCTTC. Encoded protein: CSAPMRGGGYGYTF.

The chain combines TRBV7-2 with TRBJ2-1; D is unclear. The CDR3 is 15 amino acids. Per the germline V gene, CDR1 is SGHTA and CDR2 is FQGNSA. V lost 4 bases and J lost 0, with 10 bases in between. The CDR3 DNA reads TGTGCCAGCAGCTCCGAGGAAAGCTCCTACAATGAGCAGTTCTTC. This gives the protein CASSSEESSYNEQFF.

This chain uses TRBV5-1 with TRBJ2-7, with D perhaps matching TRBD2 (5 bases). Germline CDR1 and CDR2: SGHRS and YFSETQ. There are 15 residues in the CDR3. The V and J ends lost 0 bases and 7 bases respectively, with 17 bases between them. The CDR3 DNA follows: TGCGCCAGCAGCTTGGCCCAGCGGAAATACAATGAGCAGTACTTC. Its translation is CASSLAQRKYNEQYF.